This T cell receptor beta chain was captured by sequencing in a study of OX40 agonist ivuxolimab in advanced cancers. Study outcomes and limitations: Low clonal expansion, among the lowest seen, marked partial responders at 0.1-3.0 mg/kg. The average count of expanded clones was higher among CD8+ T cells than among CD4+.

Only in-frame clones appear in the TCRdb table, and some are missing; sequencing was by immunoSEQ multiplex PCR. The table lists 70,000 to 95,000 clones, approximately 86% of them singletons, with about 0.76% in the top ten. Germline CDR1 LGHNA, CDR2 YNFKEQ. The CDR3 has 13 residues. Trimming cost V 7 bases and J 5 bases, with 14 bases left between them. Worth noting for this clone: Its antigen is currently unknown.

Autoimmune disease history or systemic immunosuppression led to patient exclusion. The sample consisted of CD4+ or CD8+ T cells sorted from blood, taken in a trial of the OX40 agonist ivuxolimab. The chain is built from TRBV4-2 and TRBJ1-1, with D possibly matching TRBD1 (5 bases). The TCR comes from an adult with an advanced solid tumor such as melanoma, head and neck, liver or kidney cancer. This CDR3 reads CASISVEGTEAFF. CDR3 nucleotides: TGTGCCAGCATCTCCGTAGAGGGGACTGAAGCTTTCTTT.